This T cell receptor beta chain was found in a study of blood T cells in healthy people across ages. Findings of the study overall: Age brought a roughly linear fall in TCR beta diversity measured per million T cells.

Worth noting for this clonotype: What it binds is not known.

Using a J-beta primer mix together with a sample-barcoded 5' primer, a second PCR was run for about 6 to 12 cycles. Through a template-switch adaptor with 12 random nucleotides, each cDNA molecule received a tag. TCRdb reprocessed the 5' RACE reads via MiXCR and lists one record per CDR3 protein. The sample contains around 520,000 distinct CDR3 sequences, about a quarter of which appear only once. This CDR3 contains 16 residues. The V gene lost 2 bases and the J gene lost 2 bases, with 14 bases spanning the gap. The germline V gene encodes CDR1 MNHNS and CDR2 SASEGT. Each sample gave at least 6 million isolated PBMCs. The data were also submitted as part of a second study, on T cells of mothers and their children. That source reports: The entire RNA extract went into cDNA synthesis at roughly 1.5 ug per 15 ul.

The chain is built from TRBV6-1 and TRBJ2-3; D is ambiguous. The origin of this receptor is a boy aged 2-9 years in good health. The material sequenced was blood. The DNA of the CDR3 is TGTGCCAGCAGTGAATGGTGGGCAGCCACCACAGATACGCAGTATTTT. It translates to CASSEWWAATTDTQYF.